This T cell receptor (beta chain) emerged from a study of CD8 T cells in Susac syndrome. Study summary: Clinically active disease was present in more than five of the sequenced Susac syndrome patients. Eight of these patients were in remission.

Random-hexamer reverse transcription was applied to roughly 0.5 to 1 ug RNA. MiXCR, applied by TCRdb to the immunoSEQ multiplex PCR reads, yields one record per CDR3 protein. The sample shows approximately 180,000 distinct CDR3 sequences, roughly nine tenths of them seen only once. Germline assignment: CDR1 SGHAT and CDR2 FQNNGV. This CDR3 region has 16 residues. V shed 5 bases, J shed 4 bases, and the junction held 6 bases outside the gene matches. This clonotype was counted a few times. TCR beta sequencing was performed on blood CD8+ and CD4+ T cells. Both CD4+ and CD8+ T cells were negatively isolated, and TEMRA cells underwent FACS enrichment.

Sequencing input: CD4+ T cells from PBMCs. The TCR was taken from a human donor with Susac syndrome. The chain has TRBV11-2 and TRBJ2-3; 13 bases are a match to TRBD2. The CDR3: CASSPGLAGVADTQYF. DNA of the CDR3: TGTGCCAGCAGCCCTGGACTAGCGGGAGTTGCAGATACGCAGTATTTT. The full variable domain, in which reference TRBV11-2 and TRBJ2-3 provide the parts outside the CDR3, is EAGVAQSPRYKIIEKRQSVAFWCNPISGHATLYWYQQILGQGPKLLIQFQNNGVVDDSQLPKDRFSAERLKGVDSTLKIQPAKLEDSAVYLCASSPGLAGVADTQYFGPGTRLTVL.